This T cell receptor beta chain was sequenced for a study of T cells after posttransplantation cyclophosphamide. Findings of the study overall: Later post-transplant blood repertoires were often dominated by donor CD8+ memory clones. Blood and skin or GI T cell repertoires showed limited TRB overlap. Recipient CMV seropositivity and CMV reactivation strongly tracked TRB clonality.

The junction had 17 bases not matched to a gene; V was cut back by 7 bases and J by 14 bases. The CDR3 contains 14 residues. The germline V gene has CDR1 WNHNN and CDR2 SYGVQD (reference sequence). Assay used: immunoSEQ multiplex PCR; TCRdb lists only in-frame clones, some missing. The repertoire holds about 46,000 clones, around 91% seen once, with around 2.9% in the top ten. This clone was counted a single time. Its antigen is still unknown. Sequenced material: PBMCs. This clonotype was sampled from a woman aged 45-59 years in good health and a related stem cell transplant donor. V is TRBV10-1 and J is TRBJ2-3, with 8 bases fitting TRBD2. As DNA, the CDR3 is TGCGCCAGCATTACCGCGACTAGCGTACCCCGCGGGTATTTT. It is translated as CASITATSVPRGYF.